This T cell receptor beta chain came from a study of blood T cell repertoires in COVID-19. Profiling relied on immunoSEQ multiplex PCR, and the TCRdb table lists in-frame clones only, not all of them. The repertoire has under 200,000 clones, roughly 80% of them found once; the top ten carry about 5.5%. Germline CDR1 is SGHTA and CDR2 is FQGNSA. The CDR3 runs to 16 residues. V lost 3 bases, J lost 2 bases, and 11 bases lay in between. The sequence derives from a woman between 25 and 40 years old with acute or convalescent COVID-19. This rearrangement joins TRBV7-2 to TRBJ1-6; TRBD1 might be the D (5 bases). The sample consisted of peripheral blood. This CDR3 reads CASSFGGGAYNSPLHF. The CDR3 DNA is TGTGCCAGCAGCTTTGGTGGAGGGGCCTATAATTCACCCCTCCACTTT.